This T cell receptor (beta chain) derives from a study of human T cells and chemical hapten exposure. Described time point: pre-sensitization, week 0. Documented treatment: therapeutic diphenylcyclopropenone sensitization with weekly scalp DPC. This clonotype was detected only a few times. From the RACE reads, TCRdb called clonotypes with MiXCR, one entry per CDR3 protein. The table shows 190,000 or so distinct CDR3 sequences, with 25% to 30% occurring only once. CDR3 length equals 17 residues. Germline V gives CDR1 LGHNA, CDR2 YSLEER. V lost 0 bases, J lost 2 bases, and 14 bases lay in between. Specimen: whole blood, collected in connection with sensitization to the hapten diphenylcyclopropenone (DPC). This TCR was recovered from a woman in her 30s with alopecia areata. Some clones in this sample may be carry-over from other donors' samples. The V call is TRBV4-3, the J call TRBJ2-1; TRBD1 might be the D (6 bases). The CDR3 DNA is TGCGCCAGCAGCCAAGATCTCAGGGGATCCCCCTACAATGAGCAGTTCTTC. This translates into CASSQDLRGSPYNEQFF.